The table lists the clone carrying this T cell receptor (beta chain) with a few counts. Its antigen is unidentified. The data stem from a study of PD-1 blockade in classical Hodgkin lymphoma. Profiled with immunoSEQ multiplex PCR; TCRdb holds only in-frame clones, not every one. The table lists 20,000 to 25,000 clones, more than 60% of them singletons. Between the trimmed V and J ends, which lost 11 bases and 5 bases, there was a span of 22 bases. The CDR3 has 14 residues. Per the germline V gene, CDR1 is SEHNR and CDR2 is FQNEAQ (reference sequence). Study-level results: Complete responders' baseline diversity resembled that of newly diagnosed patients. The study reported lower baseline TCR diversity in newly diagnosed patients than in healthy donors. The study found that TCR diversity rose significantly by C4D1 in CD4+ but not CD8+ cells.

Every one of the patients relapsed after autologous stem cell transplantation (brentuximab vedotin exposure was variable). The sequencing used peripheral blood mononuclear cells (PBMCs), collected before the second cycle of nivolumab. The chain employs TRBV7-9 and TRBJ2-7; D gene ambiguous. This TCR came from a human donor with classical Hodgkin lymphoma. CDR3 sequence reads: CASAGAAYRHEQYF. CDR3 DNA: TGTGCCTCCGCAGGCGCGGCCTATCGCCACGAGCAGTACTTC.